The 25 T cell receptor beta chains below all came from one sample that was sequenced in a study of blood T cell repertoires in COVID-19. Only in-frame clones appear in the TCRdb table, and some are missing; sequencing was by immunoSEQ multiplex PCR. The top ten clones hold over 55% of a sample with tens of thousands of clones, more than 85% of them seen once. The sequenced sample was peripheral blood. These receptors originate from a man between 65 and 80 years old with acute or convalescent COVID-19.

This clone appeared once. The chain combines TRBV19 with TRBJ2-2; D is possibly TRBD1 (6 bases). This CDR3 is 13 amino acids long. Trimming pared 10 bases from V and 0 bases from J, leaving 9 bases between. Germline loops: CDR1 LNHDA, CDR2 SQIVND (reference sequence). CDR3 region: CATGQTNTGELFF. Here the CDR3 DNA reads TGTGCCACCGGACAGACGAACACCGGGGAGCTGTTTTTT.

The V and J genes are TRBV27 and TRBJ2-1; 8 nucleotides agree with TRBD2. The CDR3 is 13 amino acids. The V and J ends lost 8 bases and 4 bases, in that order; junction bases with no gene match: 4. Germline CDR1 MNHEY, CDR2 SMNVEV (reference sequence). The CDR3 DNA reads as TGTGCCAGCGGAACTAGCGGATACAATGAGCAGTTCTTC. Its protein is CASGTSGYNEQFF.

The CDR3 nucleotides are TGTGCCAGCAGCTCTACAGGGGGCTGGAACACTGAAGCTTTCTTT. The encoded protein is CASSSTGGWNTEAFF. The chain employs TRBV11-1 and TRBJ1-1; the match to TRBD1 covers 9 bases. The CDR3 totals 15 residues. CDR1 is SGHAT and CDR2 is FQDESV in the germline V gene (reference sequence). Trimming cost V 4 bases and J 1 base; bases outside gene matches: 4.

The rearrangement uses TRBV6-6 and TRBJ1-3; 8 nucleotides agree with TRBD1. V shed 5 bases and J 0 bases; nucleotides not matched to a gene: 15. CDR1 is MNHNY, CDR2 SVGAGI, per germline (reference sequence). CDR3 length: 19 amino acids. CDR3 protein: CASSHTSTGDLLSGNTIYF. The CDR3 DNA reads TGTGCCAGCAGTCATACATCGACAGGGGACCTCCTCTCTGGAAACACCATATATTTT.

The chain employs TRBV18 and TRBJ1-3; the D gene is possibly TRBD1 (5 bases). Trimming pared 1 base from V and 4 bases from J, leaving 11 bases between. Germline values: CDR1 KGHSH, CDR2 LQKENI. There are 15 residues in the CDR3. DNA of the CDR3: TGTGCCAGCTCACCACTGAATGGGGCAGGAAACACCATATATTTT. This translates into CASSPLNGAGNTIYF.

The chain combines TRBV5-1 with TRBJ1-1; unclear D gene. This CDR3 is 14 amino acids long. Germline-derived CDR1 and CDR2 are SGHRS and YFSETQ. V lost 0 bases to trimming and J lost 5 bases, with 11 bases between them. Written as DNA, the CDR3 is TGCGCCAGCAGCTTGGTTACAGACGGAACTGAAGCTTTCTTT. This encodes CASSLVTDGTEAFF.

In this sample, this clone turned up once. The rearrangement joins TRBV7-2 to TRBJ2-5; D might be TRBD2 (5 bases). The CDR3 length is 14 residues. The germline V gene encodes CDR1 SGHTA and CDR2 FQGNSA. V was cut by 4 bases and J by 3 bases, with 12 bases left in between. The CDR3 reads CASSSHAGEETQYF. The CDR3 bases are TGTGCCAGCAGCTCGCATGCCGGGGAAGAGACCCAGTACTTC.

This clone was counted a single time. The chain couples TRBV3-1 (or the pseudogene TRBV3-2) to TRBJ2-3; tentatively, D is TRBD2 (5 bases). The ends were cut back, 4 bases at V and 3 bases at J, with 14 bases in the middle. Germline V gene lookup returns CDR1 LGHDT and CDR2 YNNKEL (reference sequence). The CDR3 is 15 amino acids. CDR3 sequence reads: CASSRALRVTDTQYF. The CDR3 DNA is TGTGCCAGCAGCCGGGCCTTGAGGGTGACAGATACGCAGTATTTT.

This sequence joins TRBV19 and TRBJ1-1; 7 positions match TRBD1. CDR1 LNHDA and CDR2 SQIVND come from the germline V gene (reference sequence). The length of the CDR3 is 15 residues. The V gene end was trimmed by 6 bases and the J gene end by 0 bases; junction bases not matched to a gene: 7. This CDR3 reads CASRTTGTVNTEAFF. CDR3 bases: TGTGCCAGTAGGACGACAGGGACAGTGAACACTGAAGCTTTCTTT.

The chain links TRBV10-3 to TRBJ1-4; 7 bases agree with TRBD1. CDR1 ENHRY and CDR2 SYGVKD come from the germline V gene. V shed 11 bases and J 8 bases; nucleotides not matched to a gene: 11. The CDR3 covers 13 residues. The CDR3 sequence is CAASQGEREKLFF. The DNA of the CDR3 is TGTGCCGCGTCCCAGGGGGAACGCGAAAAACTGTTTTTT.

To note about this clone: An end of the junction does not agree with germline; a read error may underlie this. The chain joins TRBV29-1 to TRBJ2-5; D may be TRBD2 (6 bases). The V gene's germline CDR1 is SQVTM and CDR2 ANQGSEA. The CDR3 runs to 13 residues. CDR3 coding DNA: TGCAGCGTTGAAGAGTTTAATCGGGAGACTCAGTACTTC. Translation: CSVEEFNRETQYF.

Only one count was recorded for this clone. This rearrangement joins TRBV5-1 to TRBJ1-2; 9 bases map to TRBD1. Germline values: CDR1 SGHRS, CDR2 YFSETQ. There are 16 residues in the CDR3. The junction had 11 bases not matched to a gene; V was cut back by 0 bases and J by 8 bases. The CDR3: CASSLGDRAPSEGYTF. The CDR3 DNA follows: TGCGCCAGCAGCTTGGGGGACAGGGCCCCATCGGAGGGCTACACCTTC.

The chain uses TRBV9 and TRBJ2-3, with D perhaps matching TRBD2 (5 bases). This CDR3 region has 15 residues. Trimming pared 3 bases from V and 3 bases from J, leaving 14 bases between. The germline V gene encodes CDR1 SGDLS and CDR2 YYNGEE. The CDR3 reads CASSGPGMGTDTQYF. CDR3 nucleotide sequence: TGTGCCAGCAGCGGGCCGGGGATGGGAACAGATACGCAGTATTTT.

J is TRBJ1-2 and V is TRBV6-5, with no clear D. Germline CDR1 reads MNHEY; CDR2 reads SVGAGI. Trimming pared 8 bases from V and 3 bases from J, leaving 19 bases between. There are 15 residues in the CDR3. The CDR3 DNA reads TGTGCCAGCCTCGGTTCTTCCGGAGAAGACTATGGCTACACCTTC. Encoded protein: CASLGSSGEDYGYTF.

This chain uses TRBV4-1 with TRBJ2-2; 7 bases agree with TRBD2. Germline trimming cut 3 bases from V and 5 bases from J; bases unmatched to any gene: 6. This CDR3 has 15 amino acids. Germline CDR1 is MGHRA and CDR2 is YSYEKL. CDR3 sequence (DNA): TGCGCCAGCAGCCACCCTAGCGGAGTAACCGGGGAGCTGTTTTTT. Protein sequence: CASSHPSGVTGELFF.

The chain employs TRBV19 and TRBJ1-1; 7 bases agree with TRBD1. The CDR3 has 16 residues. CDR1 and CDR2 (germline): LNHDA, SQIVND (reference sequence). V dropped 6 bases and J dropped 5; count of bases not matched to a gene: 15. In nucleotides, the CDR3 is TGTGCCAGTAGAGGGGCAGGGGGAGAGGCGAGGACTGAAGCTTTCTTT. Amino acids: CASRGAGGEARTEAFF.

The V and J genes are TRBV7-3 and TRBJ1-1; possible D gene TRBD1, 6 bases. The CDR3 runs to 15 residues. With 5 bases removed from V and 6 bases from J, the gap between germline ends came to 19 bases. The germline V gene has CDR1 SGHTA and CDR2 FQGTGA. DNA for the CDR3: TGTGCCAGCAGCGAGGACGGGACAATCGAGGCTGAAGCTTTCTTT. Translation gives CASSEDGTIEAEAFF.

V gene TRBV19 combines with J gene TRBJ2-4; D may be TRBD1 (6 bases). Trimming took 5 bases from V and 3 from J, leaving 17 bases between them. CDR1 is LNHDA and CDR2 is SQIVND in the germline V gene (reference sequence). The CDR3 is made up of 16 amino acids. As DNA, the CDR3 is TGTGCCAGTAGTCCTCCAACAGGGTTGGTCAAAAACATTCAGTACTTC. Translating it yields CASSPPTGLVKNIQYF.

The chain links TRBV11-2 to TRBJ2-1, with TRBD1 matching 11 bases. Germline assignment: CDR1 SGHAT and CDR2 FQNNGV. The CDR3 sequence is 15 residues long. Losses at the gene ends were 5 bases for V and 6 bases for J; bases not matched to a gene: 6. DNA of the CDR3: TGTGCCAGCAGCCAGGGACAGGGGGGTACCAATGAGCAGTTCTTC. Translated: CASSQGQGGTNEQFF.

For the CDR3, the DNA is TGTGCCAGCAGTGGGACAGGGGGAAATGGCTACACCTTC. Its protein product is CASSGTGGNGYTF. This chain links TRBV6-4 with TRBJ1-2; TRBD1 matches at 10 bases. Per the germline V gene, CDR1 is MRHNA and CDR2 is SNTAGT. V gave up 4 bases and J gave up 6 bases; unmatched junction bases: 2. This CDR3 region has 13 residues.

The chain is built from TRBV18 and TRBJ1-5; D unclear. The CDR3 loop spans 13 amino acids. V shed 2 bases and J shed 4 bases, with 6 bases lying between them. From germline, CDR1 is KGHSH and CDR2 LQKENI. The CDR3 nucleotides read TGTGCCAGCTCACCAGGGGAGAATCAGCCCCAGCATTTT. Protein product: CASSPGENQPQHF.

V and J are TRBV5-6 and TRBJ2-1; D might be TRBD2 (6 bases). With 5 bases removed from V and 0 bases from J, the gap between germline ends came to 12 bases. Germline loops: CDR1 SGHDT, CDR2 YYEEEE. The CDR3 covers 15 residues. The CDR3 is CASRSRETSYNEQFF. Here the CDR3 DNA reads TGTGCCAGCAGATCACGGGAGACCTCCTACAATGAGCAGTTCTTC.

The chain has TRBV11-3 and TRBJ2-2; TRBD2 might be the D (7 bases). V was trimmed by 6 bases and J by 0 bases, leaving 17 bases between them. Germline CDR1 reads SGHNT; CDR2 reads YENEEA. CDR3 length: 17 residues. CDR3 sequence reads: CASSARGGSPNTGELFF. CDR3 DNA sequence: TGTGCCAGCAGTGCCAGGGGCGGGAGCCCGAACACCGGGGAGCTGTTTTTT.

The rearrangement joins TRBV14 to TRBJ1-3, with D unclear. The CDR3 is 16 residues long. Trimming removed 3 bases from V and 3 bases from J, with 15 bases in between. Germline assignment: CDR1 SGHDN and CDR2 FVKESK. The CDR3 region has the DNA TGTGCCAGCAGCCACATGCGGGTGCCCCGTGGAAACACCATATATTTT. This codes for CASSHMRVPRGNTIYF.

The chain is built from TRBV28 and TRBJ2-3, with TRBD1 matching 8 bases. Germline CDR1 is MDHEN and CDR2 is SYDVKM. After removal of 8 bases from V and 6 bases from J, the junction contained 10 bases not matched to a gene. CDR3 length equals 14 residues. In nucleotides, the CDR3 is TGTGCCAGCCTAGACAGGGGTAGGTCGGATACGCAGTATTTT. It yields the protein CASLDRGRSDTQYF.